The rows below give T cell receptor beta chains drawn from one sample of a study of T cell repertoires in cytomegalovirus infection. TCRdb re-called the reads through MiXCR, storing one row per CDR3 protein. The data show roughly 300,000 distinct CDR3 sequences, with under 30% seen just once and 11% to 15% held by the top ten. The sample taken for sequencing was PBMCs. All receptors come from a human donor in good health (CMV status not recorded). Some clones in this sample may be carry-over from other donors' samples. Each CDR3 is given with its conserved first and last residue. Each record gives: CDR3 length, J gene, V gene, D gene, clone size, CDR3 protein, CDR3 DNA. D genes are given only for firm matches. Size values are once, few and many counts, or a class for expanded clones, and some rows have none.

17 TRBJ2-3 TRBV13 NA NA CASSSFRTRSSTDTQYF TGTGCCAGCAGCTCCTTTCGGACTCGGTCTAGCACAGATACGCAGTATTTT
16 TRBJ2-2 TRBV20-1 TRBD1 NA CSAPRQGGNLPGELFF TGCAGTGCTCCCCGACAGGGTGGGAATCTCCCCGGGGAGCTGTTTTTT
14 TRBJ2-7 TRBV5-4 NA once CASSLFKSSYEQYF TGTGCCAGCAGCTTGTTTAAGTCTTCCTACGAGCAGTACTTC
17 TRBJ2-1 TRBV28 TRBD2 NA CASSFPLGSGRDNEQFF TGTGCCAGCAGTTTCCCTCTTGGTAGCGGGAGAGACAATGAGCAGTTCTTC
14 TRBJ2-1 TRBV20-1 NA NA CSAMGRSSYNEQFF TGCAGTGCTATGGGGAGATCCTCCTACAATGAGCAGTTCTTC
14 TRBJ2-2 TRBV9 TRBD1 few CASSGTGATGELFF TGTGCCAGCAGCGGCACAGGGGCCACCGGGGAGCTGTTTTTT
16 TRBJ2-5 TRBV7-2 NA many CASSSETPLIQETQYF TGTGCCAGCAGCTCCGAGACTCCACTAATACAAGAGACCCAGTACTTC
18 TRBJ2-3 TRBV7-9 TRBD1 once CASRGTGALGPSTDTQYF TGTGCCAGCAGGGGGACAGGGGCTCTGGGGCCTAGCACAGATACGCAGTATTTT
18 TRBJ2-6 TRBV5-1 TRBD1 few CASSLDGTGNSGANVLTF TGCGCCAGCAGCTTGGACGGGACAGGGAACTCTGGGGCCAACGTCCTGACTTTC
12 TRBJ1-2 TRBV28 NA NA CASSLLLHGYTF TGTGCCAGCAGTTTGCTTCTTCATGGCTACACCTTC
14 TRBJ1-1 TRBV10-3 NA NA CAISEGQVNTEAFF TGTGCCATCAGTGAAGGGCAGGTGAACACTGAAGCTTTCTTT
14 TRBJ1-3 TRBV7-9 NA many CASYRGRVGNTIYF TGTGCCAGCTACCGTGGTCGGGTTGGAAACACCATATATTTT
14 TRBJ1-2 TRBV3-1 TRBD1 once CASSQGQVTYGYTF TGTGCCAGCAGCCAGGGACAGGTAACCTATGGCTACACCTTC
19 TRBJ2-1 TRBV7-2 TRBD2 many CASSLAGRLAGGRYNEQFF TGTGCCAGCAGCTTAGCGGGGAGACTAGCGGGGGGACGCTACAATGAGCAGTTCTTC
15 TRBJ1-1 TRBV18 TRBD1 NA CASSPGTGMNTEAFF TGTGCCAGCTCACCCGGGACAGGGATGAACACTGAAGCTTTCTTT
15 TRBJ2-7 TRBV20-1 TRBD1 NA CSAPLGGQVSYEQYF TGCAGTGCCCCTTTGGGGGGACAGGTATCCTACGAGCAGTACTTC
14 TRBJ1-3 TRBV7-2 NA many CASSSPARKDTIYF TGTGCCAGCAGCTCCCCGGCCAGAAAGGACACCATATATTTT
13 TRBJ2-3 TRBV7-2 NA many CASSRLVTDTQYF TGTGCCAGCAGCCGACTAGTCACAGATACGCAGTATTTT
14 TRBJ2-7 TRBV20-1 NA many CSARDPRGLVEQYF TGCAGTGCTAGAGATCCCCGGGGGCTGGTCGAGCAGTACTTC
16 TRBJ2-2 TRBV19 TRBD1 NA CASSIHMDRGTGELFF TGTGCCAGTAGTATTCACATGGACAGGGGCACCGGGGAGCTGTTTTTT
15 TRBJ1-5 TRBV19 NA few CASSIDWGRNQPQHF TGTGCCAGTAGTATAGATTGGGGTCGCAATCAGCCCCAGCATTTT
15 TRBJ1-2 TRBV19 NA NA CASSVGARGTDGYTF TGTGCCAGTAGTGTTGGAGCCAGGGGAACTGATGGCTACACCTTC
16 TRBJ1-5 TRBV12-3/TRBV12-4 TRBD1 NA CASSQETGRGNQPQHF TGTGCCAGCAGCCAAGAGACAGGGAGGGGCAATCAGCCCCAGCATTTT
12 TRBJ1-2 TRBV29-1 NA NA CSVGDIYYGYTF TGCAGCGTGGGCGACATTTACTATGGCTACACCTTC
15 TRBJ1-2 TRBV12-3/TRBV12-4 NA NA CASSPRGAGNYGYTF TGTGCCAGCAGTCCCAGGGGAGCCGGTAACTATGGCTACACCTTC
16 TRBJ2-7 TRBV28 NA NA CASSLLALRGDYEQYF TGTGCCAGCAGTTTATTGGCCCTCAGGGGGGACTACGAGCAGTACTTC
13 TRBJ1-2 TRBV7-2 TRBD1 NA CASSPSGQGSYTF TGTGCCAGCAGCCCAAGCGGACAGGGAAGCTACACCTTC
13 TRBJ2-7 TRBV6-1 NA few CASRETTNHEQYF TGTGCCAGCAGGGAAACTACCAACCACGAGCAGTACTTC
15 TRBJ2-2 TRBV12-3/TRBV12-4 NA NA CASSLYGSPAGELFF TGTGCCAGCAGTTTGTACGGGAGCCCGGCCGGGGAGCTGTTTTTT
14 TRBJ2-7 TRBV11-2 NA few CASSLVRTAYEQYF TGTGCCAGCAGCCTAGTCAGGACAGCCTACGAGCAGTACTTC
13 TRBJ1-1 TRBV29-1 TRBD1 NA CSVQTGRGTEAFF TGCAGCGTACAGACAGGGAGAGGCACTGAAGCTTTCTTC
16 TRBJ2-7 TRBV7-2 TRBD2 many CASSLASGGSLYEQYF TGTGCCAGCAGCTTAGCTTCCGGCGGGAGTTTATACGAGCAGTACTTC
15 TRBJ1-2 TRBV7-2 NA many CASSFEFGAVHGYTF TGTGCCAGCAGCTTTGAGTTTGGGGCAGTCCATGGCTACACCTTC
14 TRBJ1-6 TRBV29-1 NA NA CSVRAGAPNSPLHF TGCAGCGTTCGTGCGGGAGCTCCTAATTCACCCCTCCACTTT
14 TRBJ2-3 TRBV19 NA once CASAQDPSTDTQYF TGTGCCAGTGCCCAGGATCCTAGCACAGATACGCAGTATTTT
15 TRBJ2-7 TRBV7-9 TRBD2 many CASSGWARRGGEQYF TGTGCCAGCAGCGGATGGGCTCGACGCGGGGGGGAGCAGTACTTC
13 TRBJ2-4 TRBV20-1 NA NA CSFKGGTKNIQYF TGCAGTTTCAAGGGGGGTACCAAAAACATTCAGTACTTC
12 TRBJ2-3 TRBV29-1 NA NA CSVVEGADTQYF TGCAGCGTTGTCGAGGGTGCAGATACGCAGTATTTT